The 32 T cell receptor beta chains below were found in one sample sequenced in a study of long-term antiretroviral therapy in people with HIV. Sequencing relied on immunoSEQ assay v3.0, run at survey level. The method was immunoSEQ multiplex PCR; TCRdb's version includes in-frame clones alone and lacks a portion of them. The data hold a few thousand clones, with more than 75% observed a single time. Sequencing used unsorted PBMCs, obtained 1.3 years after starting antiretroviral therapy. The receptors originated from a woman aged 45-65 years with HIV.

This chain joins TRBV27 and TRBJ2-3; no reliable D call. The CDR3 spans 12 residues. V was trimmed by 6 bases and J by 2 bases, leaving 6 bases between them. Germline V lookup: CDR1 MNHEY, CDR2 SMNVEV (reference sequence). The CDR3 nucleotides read TGTGCCAGCAGCCCTACCACAGATACGCAGTATTTT. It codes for CASSPTTDTQYF.

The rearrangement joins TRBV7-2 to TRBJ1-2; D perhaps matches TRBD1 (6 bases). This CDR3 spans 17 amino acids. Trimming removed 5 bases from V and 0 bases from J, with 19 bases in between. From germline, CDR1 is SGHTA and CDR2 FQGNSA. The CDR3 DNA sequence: TGTGCCAGCAGCCCACAACCGACAGGCCATTCTAACTATGGCTACACCTTC. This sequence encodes CASSPQPTGHSNYGYTF.

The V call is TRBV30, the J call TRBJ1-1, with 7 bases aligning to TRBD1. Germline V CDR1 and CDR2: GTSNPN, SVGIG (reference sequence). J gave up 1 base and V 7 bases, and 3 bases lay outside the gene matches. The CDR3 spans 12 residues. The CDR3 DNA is TGTGCCTCGGGACAGACGAACACTGAAGCTTTCTTT. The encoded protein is CASGQTNTEAFF. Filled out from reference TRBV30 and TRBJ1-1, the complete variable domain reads SQTIHQWPATLVQPVGSPLSLECTVEGTSNPNLYWYRQAAGRGLQLLFYSVGIGQISSEVPQNLSASRPQDRQFILSSKKLLLSDSGFYLCASGQTNTEAFFGQGTRLTVV.

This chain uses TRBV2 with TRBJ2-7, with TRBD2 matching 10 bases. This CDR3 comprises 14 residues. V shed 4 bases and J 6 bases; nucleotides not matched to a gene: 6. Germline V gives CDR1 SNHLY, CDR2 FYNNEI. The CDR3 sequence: CASSVASGGAEQYF. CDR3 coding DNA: TGTGCCAGCAGTGTGGCTAGCGGGGGAGCCGAGCAGTACTTC.

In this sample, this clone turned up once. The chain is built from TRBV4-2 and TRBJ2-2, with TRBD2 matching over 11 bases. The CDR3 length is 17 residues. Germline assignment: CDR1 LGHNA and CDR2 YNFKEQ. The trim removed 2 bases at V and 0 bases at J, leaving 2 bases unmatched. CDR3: CASSQTSGGPNTGELFF. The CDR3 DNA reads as TGTGCCAGCAGCCAAACTAGCGGGGGCCCGAACACCGGGGAGCTGTTTTTT.

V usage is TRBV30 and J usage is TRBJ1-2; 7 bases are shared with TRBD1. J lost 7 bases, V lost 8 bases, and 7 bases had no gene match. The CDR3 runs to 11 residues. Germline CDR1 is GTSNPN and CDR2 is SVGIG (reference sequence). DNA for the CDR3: TGTGCCGCATCGACAGGGCTTGGCTACACCTTC. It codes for CAASTGLGYTF.

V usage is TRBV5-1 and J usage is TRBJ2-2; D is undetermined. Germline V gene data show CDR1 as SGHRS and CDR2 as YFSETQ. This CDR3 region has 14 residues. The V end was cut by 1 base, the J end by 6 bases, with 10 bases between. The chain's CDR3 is CASSLFTRAGELFF. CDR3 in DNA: TGCGCCAGCAGCTTGTTTACTCGGGCCGGGGAGCTGTTTTTT.

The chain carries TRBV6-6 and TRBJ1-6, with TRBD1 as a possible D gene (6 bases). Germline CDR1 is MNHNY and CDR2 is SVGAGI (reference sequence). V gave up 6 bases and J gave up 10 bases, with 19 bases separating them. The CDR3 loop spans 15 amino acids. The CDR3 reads CASSRLLQGGSPLHF. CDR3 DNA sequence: TGTGCCAGCAGCCGTCTCCTACAGGGAGGCTCACCCCTCCACTTT.

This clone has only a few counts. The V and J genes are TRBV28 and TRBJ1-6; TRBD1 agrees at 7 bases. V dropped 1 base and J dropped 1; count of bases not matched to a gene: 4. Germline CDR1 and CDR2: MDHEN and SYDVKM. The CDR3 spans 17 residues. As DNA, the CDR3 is TGTGCCAGCAGTTTATCGACAGGGATTTCCTATAATTCACCCCTCCACTTT. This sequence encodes CASSLSTGISYNSPLHF.

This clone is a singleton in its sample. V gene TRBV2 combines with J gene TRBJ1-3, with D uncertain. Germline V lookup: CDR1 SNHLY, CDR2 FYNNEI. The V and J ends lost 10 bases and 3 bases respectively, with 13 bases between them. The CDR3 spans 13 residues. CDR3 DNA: TGTGCCACCACGGCAGGTCTTGGAAACACCATATATTTT. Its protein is CATTAGLGNTIYF. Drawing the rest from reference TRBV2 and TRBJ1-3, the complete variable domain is EPEVTQTPSHQVTQMGQEVILRCVPISNHLYFYWYRQILGQKVEFLVSFYNNEISEKSEIFDDQFSVERPDGSNFTLKIRSTKLEDSAMYFCATTAGLGNTIYFGEGSWLTVV.

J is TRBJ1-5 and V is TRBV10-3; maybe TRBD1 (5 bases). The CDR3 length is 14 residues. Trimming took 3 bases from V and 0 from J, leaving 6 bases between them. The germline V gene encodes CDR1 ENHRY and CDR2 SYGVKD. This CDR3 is CAISEGASNQPQHF. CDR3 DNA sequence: TGTGCCATCAGTGAAGGGGCTAGCAATCAGCCCCAGCATTTT.

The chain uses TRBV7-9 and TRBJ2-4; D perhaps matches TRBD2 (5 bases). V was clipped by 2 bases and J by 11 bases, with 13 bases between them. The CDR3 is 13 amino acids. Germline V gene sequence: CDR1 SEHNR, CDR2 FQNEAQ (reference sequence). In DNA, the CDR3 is TGTGCCAGCAGCTTAATACTAGTTCTGTTTCAGTACTTC. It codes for CASSLILVLFQYF.

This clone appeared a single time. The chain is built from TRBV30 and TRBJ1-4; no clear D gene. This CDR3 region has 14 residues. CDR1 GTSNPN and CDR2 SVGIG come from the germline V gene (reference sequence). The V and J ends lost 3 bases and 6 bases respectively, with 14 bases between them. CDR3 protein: CAWRGRNLHEKLFF. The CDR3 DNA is TGTGCCTGGAGGGGGAGGAACCTCCATGAAAAACTGTTTTTT.

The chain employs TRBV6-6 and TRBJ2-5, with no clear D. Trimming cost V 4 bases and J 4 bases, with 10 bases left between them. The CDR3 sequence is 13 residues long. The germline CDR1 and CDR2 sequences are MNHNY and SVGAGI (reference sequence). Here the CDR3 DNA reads TGTGCCAGCAGTTTGGCTAGTCGAGAGACCCAGTACTTC. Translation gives CASSLASRETQYF.

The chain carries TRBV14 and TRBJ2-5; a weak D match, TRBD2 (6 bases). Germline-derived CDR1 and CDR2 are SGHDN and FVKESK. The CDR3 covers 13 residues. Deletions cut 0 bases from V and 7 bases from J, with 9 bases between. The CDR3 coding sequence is TGTGCCAGCAGCCAAGATCGGAGGGGGACCCAGTACTTC. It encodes CASSQDRRGTQYF.

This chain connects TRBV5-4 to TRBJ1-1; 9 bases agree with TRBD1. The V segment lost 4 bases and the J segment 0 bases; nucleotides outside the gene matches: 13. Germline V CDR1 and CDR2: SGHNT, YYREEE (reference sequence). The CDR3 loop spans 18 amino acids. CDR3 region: CASSGGGQGPVMNTEAFF. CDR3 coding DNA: TGTGCCAGCAGCGGGGGAGGACAGGGGCCCGTTATGAACACTGAAGCTTTCTTT.

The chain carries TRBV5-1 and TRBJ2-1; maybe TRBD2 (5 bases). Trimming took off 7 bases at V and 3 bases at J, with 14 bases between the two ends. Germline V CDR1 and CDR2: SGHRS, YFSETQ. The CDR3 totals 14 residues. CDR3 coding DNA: TGCGCCAGCGGGTCGGGGATCTACTACAATGAGCAGTTCTTC. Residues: CASGSGIYYNEQFF.

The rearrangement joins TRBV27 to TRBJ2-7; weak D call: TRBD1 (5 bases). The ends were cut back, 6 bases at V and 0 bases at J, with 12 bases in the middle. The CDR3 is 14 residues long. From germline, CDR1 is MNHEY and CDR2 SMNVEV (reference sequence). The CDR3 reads CASRRGLNSYEQYF. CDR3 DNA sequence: TGTGCCAGCAGAAGGGGCTTGAACTCCTACGAGCAGTACTTC.

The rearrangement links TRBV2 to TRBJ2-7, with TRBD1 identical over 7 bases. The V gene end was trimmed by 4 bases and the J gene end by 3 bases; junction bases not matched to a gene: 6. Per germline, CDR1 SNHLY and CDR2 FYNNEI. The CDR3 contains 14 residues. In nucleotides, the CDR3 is TGTGCCAGCAGTGTGAACAGGGGTAACTACGAGCAGTACTTC. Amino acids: CASSVNRGNYEQYF.

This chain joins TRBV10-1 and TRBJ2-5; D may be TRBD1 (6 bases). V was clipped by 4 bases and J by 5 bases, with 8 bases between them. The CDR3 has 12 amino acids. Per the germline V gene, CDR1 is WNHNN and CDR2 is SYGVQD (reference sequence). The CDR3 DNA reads TGCGCCAGCAGTGGTACAGGGGAGACCCAGTACTTC. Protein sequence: CASSGTGETQYF.

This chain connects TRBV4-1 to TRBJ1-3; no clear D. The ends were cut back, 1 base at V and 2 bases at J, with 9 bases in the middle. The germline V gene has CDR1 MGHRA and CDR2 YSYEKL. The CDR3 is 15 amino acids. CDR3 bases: TGCGCCAGCAGCCAAGTATCCCCTCCTGGAAACACCATATATTTT. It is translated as CASSQVSPPGNTIYF.

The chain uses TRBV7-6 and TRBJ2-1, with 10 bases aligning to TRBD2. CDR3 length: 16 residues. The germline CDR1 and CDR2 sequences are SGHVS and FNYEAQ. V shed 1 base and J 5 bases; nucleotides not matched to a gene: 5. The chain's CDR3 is CASSLDWSGGDNEQFF. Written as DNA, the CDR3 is TGTGCCAGCAGCTTAGATTGGAGCGGGGGGGACAATGAGCAGTTCTTC.

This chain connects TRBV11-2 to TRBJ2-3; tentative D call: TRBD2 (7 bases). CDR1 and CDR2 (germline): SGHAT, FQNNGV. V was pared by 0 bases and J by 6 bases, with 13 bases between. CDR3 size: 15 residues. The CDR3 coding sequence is TGTGCCAGCAGCTTAGATGGAGGGGGGGCCGATACGCAGTATTTT. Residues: CASSLDGGGADTQYF.

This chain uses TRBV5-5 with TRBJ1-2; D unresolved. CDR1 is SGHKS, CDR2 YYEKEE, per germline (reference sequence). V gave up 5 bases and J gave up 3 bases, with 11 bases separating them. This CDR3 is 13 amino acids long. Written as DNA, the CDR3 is TGTGCCAGCAGGTCCTCCGGGTACTATGGCTACACCTTC. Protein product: CASRSSGYYGYTF.

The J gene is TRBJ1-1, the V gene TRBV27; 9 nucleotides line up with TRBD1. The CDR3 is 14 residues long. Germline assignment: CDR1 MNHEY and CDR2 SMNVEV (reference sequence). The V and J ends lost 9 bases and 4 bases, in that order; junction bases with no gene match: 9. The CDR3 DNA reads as TGTGCCAGTATAAAACAGGGGGCGGGCACTGAAGCTTTCTTT. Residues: CASIKQGAGTEAFF.

CDR3 DNA: TGTGCCAGCAGACCACGCGACAGGGGGCGGGGAGAGACCCAGTACTTC. This gives the protein CASRPRDRGRGETQYF. The gene calls are TRBV6-7 and TRBJ2-5, with TRBD1 matching over 10 bases. TRBV6-7 is an ORF, and what it does is uncertain. This CDR3 spans 16 amino acids. The V and J ends lost 6 bases and 4 bases, in that order; junction bases with no gene match: 11.

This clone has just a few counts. CDR3: CASSQKAGGPNGYTF. In nucleotides, the CDR3 is TGTGCCAGCAGCCAAAAGGCGGGCGGGCCCAATGGCTACACCTTC. The chain combines TRBV27 with TRBJ1-2, with D hard to call. V was trimmed by 6 bases and J by 6 bases, leaving 20 bases between them. The germline gives CDR1 MNHEY, CDR2 SMNVEV (reference sequence). This CDR3 region has 15 residues.

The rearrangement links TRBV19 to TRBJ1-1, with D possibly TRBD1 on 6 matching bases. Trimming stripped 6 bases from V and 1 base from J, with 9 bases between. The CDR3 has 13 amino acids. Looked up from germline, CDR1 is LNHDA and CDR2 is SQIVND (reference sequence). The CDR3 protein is CASRGAANTEAFF. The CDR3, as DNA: TGTGCCAGTAGGGGGGCTGCGAACACTGAAGCTTTCTTT.

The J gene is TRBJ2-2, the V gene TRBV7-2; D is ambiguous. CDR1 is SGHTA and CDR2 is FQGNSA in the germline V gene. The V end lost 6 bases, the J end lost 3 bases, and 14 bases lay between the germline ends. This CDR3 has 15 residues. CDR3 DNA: TGTGCCAGCAGTAAACAGTCCCTAGACACCGGGGAGCTGTTTTTT. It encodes CASSKQSLDTGELFF.

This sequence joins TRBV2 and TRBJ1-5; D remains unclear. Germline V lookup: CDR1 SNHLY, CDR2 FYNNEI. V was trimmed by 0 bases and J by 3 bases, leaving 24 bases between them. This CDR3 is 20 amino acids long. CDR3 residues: CASSEAKDSYWRGYNQPQHF. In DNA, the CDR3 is TGTGCCAGCAGTGAAGCAAAGGACTCCTACTGGCGGGGATACAATCAGCCCCAGCATTTT.

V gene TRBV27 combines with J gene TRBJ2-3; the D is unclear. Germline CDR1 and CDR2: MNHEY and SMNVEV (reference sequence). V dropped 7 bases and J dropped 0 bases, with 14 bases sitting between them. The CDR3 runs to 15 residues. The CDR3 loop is CASTQGWGSTDTQYF. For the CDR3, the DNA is TGTGCCAGCACCCAAGGGTGGGGAAGCACAGATACGCAGTATTTT.

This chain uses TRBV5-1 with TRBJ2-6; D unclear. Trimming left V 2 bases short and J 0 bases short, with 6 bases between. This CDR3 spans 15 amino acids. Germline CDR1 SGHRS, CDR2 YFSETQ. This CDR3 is CASSFRDSGANVLTF. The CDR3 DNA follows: TGCGCCAGCAGCTTTAGGGACTCTGGGGCCAACGTCCTGACTTTC.